This T cell receptor (beta chain) was recovered during a study of a mutant IDH1 vaccine in newly diagnosed glioma. The time point here: week 47, end of study. Every vaccination contained 300 ug of the mutant IDH1 20-mer peptide and was paired with topical imiquimod. This clone appeared a few times. Its antigen is as yet unknown. The CDR3 is 13 residues long. Trimming shortened V by 3 bases and J by 4 bases, and 10 bases separated the two germline ends. In germline, CDR1 is SGHRS, CDR2 YFSETQ. Here immunoSEQ multiplex PCR was the method, and the copy in TCRdb shows in-frame clones only, minus some. The sample includes around 94,000 clones, 85% to 90% seen only once; the top ten take over 0.7%.

The V call is TRBV5-1, the J call TRBJ1-1, with a possible D match to TRBD1 (6 bases). The TCR was taken from a woman between 45 and 65 years old with glioma. The material sequenced was PBMCs, taken from a glioma patient whose treatment included an IDH1 peptide vaccine. The CDR3 here is CASSSRGSTEAFF. Written as DNA, the CDR3 is TGCGCCAGCAGCTCGAGGGGGTCCACTGAAGCTTTCTTT.